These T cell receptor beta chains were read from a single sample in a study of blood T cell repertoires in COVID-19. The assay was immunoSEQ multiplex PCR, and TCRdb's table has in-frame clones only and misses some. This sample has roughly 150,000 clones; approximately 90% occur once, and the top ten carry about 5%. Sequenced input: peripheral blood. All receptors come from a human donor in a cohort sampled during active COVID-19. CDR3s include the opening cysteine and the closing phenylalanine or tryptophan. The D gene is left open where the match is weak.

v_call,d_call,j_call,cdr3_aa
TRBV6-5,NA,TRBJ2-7,CASQIPRDEQYF
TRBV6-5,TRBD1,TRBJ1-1,CASSTGQDNGEAFF
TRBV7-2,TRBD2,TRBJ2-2,CASRTGGAVNTGELFF
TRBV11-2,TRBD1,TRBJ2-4,CASSLAPWTGTNIQYF
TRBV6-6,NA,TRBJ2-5,CASTPNGGQETQYF
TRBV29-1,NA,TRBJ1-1,CSVVGGNTEAFF
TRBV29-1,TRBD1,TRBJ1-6,CSVALQGQGSPLHF
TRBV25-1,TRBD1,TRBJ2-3,CASTQGDSITDTQYF
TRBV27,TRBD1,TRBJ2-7,CASSKPTGDHSYEQYF
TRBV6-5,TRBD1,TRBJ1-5,CASREGQNQPQHF
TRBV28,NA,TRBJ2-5,CASSLTGLQETQYF